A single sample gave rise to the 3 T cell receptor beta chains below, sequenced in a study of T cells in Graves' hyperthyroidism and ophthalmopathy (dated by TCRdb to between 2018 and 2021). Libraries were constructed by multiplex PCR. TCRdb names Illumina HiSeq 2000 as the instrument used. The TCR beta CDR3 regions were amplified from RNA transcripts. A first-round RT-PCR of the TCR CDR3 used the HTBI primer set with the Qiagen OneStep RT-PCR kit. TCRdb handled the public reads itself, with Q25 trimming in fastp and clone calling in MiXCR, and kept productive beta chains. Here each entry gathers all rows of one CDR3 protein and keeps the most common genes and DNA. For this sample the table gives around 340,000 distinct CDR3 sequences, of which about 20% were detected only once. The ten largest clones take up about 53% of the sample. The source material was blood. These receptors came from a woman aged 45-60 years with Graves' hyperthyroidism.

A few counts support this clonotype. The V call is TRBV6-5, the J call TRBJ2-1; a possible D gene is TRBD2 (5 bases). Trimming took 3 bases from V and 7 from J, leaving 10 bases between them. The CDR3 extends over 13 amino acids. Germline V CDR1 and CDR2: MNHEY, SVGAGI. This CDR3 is CASSYRGMNEQFF. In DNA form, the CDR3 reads TGTGCCAGCAGTTATCGGGGAATGAATGAGCAGTTCTTC.

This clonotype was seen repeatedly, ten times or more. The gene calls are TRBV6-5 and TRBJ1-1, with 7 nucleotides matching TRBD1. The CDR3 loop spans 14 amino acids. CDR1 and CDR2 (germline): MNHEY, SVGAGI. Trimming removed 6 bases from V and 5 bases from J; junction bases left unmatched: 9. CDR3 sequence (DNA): TGTGCCAGCAGAAGGCCAGGGGGGGGAACTGAAGCTTTCTTT. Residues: CASRRPGGGTEAFF.

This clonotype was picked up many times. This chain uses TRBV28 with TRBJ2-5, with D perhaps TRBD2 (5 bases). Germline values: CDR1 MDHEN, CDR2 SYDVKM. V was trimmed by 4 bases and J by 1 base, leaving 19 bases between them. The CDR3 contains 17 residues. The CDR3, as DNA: TGTGCCAGCAGTTCCGCCGGGTGGGGAGAGACCCAAGAGACCCAGTACTTC. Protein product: CASSSAGWGETQETQYF.